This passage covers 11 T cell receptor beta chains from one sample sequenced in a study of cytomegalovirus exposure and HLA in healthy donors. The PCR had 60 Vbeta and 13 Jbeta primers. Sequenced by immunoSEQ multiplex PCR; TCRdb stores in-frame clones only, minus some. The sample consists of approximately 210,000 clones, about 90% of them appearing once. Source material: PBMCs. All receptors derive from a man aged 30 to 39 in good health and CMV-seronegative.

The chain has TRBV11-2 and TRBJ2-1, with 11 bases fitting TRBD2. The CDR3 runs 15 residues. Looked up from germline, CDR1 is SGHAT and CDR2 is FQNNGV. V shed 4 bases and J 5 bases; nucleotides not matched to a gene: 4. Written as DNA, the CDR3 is TGTGCCAGCAGCTCGAGACTAGCGGGAAACAATGAGCAGTTCTTC. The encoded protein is CASSSRLAGNNEQFF.

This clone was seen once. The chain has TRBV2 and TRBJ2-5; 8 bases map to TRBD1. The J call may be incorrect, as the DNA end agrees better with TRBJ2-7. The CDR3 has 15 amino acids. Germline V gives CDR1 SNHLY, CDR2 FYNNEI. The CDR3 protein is CASSQSGTGIYEQYF. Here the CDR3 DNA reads TGTGCCAGCAGTCAGTCCGGGACAGGAATCTACGAGCAGTACTTC.

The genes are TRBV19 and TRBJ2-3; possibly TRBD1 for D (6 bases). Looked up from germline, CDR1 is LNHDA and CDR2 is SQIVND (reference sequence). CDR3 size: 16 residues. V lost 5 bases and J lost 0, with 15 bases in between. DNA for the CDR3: TGTGCCAGTAGTCTTAAGGACAGATCTAGCACAGATACGCAGTATTTT. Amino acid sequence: CASSLKDRSSTDTQYF.

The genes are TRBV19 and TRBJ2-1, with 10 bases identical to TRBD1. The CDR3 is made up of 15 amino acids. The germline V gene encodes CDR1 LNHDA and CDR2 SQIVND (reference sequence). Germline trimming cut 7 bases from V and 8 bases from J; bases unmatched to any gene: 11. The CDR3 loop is CASTTGTGAGDEQFF. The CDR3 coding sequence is TGTGCCAGTACCACCGGGACAGGGGCCGGCGATGAGCAGTTCTTC.

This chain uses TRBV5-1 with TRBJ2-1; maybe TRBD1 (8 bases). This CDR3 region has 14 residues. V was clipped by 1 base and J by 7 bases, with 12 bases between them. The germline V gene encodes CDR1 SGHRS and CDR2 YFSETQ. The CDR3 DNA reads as TGCGCCAGCAGCTTGCTACAGGGGGGGAATGAGCAGTTCTTC. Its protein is CASSLLQGGNEQFF.

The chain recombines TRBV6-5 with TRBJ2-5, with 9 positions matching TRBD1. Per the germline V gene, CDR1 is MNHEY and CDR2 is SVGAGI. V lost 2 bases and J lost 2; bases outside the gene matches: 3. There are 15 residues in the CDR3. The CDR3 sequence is CASSYPGTGQETQYF. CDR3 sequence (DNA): TGTGCCAGCAGTTACCCCGGGACAGGGCAAGAGACCCAGTACTTC.

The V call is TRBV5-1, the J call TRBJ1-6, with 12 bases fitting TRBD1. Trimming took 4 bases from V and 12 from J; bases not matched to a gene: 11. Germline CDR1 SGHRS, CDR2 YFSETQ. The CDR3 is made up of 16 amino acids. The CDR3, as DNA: TGCGCCAGCAGCCCTCAGCTAGGGACAGGGGGCTTACCCCTCCACTTT. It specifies CASSPQLGTGGLPLHF.

DNA for the CDR3: TGTGCCAGCAGCCAGACAGAGACAAAAGAGACCCAGTACTTC. Its translation: CASSQTETKETQYF. The gene calls are TRBV7-8 and TRBJ2-5; TRBD1 is a possible D gene (5 bases). V was clipped by 5 bases and J by 3 bases, with 13 bases between them. Germline assignment: CDR1 SGHVS and CDR2 FQNEAQ. The CDR3 spans 14 residues.

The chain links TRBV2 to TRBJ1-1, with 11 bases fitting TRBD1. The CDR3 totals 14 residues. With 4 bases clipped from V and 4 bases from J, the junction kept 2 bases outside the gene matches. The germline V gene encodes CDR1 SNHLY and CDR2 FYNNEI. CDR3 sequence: CASSGDRGFTEAFF. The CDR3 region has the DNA TGTGCCAGCAGTGGGGACAGGGGGTTCACTGAAGCTTTCTTT.

CDR3 sequence reads: CASSQAGFQGAFF. Here the CDR3 DNA reads TGTGCCAGCAGCCAAGCGGGATTCCAGGGGGCTTTCTTT. V and J are TRBV4-2 and TRBJ1-1, with D perhaps TRBD1 (6 bases). Trimming took 1 base from V and 11 from J, leaving 14 bases between them. The germline V gene has CDR1 LGHNA and CDR2 YNFKEQ. This CDR3 spans 13 amino acids.

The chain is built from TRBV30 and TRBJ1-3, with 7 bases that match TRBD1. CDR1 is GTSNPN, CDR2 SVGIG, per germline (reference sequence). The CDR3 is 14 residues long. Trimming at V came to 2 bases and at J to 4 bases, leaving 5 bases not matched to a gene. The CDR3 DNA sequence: TGTGCCTGGAGTATCCCCAGGGGGGGAAACACCATATATTTT. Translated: CAWSIPRGGNTIYF.